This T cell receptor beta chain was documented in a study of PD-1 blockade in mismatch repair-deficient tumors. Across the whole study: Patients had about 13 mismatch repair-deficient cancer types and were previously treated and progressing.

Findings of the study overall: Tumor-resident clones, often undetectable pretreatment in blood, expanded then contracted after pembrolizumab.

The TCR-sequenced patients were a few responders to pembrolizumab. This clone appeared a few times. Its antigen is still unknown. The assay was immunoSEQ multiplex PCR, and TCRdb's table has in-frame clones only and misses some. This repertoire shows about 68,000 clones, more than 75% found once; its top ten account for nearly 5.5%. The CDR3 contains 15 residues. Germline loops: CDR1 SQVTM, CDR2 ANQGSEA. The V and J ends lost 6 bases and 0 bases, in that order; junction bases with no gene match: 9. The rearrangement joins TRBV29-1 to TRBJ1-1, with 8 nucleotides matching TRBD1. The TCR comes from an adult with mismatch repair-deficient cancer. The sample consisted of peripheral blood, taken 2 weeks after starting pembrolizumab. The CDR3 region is CSVTATGALNTEAFF. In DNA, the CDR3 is TGCAGCGTGACTGCGACAGGGGCCCTGAACACTGAAGCTTTCTTT.